This T cell receptor (beta chain) was profiled in a study of blood T cell repertoires in COVID-19 (TCRdb year 2020). Turning to the overall study: Samples from collaborators originated in the United States, Italy and Spain and spanned both the acute and convalescent phases of COVID-19. Deeply sampled blood TCRbeta repertoires from subjects exposed to, actively infected with, or recovered from COVID-19 were included in the dataset. Where available, HLA class I and class II types were taken from metadata supplied by the sample provider and were not determined by assay-based typing. A de-identified subject ID, COVID-19 status, age in years and sex were almost always included in the sample metadata. The prospective study material was composed of cDNA or gDNA derived from T cells, B-cell-depleted T cells, or PBMCs. A freely available public database, intended as a resource for researchers studying the immune response to SARS-CoV-2, is where the repertoires were released. The samples were drawn from the first 160 participants of the ongoing ImmuneRACE study and from 1,254 subjects provided by 6 global collaborators. What the study reported, not specific to this receptor: How much clinical and demographic metadata was included differed by source and by participant, and the metadata was provided uncurated.

The immunoSEQ Assay, a bias-controlled multiplex PCR, was used to amplify TCRbeta CDR3 regions from genomic DNA. The authors' pipeline ran thus. The number of nucleated cells in each sample was estimated by amplification of reference gene primers within the assay. Sequence reads were collapsed and filtered to measure the absolute abundance of every unique TCRbeta CDR3 rearrangement. For each sample, productive Simpson clonality was calculated as the square root of Simpson's diversity index over productive rearrangements. TCRdb provides this immuneACCESS table in a form limited to in-frame rearrangements. Some clones are lacking; in checked studies, under half of them reflect an unresolved V gene, and why the rest are absent is not known. V, J and clone size reflect that table, while D and trimming were determined from the DNA. For this sample the table gives over 150,000 clones, of which 83% were detected only once. Around 10% of the sample is held by the ten biggest clonotypes.

V is pruned by 6 bases and J by 2 bases, leaving 7 bases of the junction without a gene match. CDR3 length: 15 amino acids, cysteine to phenylalanine. The entry retains the CDR3 DNA only, 45 bases that are in frame from base 1. In the germline V gene, CDR1 corresponds to MNHEY and CDR2 to SVGAGI. Comment on this clone: Its antigen has not been determined. Per-nucleotide qualities are absent, and no much larger clonotype sits a single base away.

In Seattle, one collaborating source enrolled patients while the infection was active and tracked those patients longitudinally over the course of disease. Each collaborating institution followed its own protocols to collect whole blood in K2EDTA tubes. For TCRbeta analysis, collaborator samples were shipped as frozen whole blood, as isolated PBMCs, or as DNA extracted from either sample type. In this chain, TRBV6-5 is recombined with TRBJ2-7; 10 central bases correspond to TRBD2. Material for sequencing was peripheral blood. The clonotype was recovered from a woman aged 55 to 70 with COVID-19, enrolled during active disease. The CDR3 sequence is CASSPRTSGPYEQYF. The DNA sequence is as follows: TGTGCCAGCAGCCCCCGGACTAGCGGCCCCTACGAGCAGTACTTC.